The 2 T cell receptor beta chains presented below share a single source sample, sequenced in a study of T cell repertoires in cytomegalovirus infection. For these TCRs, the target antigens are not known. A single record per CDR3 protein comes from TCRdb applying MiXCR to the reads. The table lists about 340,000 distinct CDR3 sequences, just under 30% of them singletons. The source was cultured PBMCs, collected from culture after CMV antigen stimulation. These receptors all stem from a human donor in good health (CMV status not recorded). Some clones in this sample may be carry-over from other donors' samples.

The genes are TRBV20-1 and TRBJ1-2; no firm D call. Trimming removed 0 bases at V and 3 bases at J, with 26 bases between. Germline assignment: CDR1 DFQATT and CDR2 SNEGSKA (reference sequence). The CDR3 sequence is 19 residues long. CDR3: CSARDQGRLNLPVDYGYTF. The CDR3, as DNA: TGCAGTGCTAGAGATCAAGGACGTCTGAACCTCCCGGTAGACTATGGCTACACCTTC.

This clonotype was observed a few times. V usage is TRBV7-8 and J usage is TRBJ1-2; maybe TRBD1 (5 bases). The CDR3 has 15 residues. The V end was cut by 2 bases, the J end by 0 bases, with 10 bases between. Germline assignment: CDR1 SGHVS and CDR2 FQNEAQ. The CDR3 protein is CASSLLGRANYGYTF. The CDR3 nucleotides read TGTGCCAGCAGCTTACTCGGCAGGGCTAACTATGGCTACACCTTC.